The clone carrying this T cell receptor beta chain was observed a single time. The data stem from a study of blood T cell repertoires in COVID-19. Study as a whole: Italy, Spain and the United States were the sources of the convalescent and acute COVID-19 samples. Sample material is recorded as cDNA or gDNA derived from T cells, B-cell-depleted T cells, or PBMCs.

The V gene end was trimmed by 4 bases and the J gene end by 3 bases; junction bases not matched to a gene: 6. Looked up from germline, CDR1 is SGHTA and CDR2 is FQGNSA. The CDR3 spans 15 residues. Per the authors' pipeline: By means of reference gene primer amplification, nucleated cell counts were estimated. TCRdb's copy holds only in-frame clones and misses some; the assay was immunoSEQ multiplex PCR. That table is the source of V, J and clone size, and D and trimming were worked out from the DNA. The sample has 190,000 or so clones; 70% to 90% are singletons. The rearrangement links TRBV7-2 to TRBJ1-5, with 7 bases lining up with TRBD1. The receptor was isolated from a man between 35 and 55 years old with active or convalescent COVID-19. Sequenced input: peripheral blood. The CDR3 sequence: CASSSLDRDNQPQHF. DNA of the CDR3: TGTGCCAGCAGCTCACTCGACAGGGACAATCAGCCCCAGCATTTT.